This is a list of T cell receptor beta chains from one sample in a study of Graves' ophthalmopathy and Graves' hyperthyroidism. TCRdb independently ran MiXCR on the multiplex PCR reads; one entry per CDR3 protein. This sample carries roughly 51,000 distinct CDR3 sequences, roughly 52% of them seen once, and the ten largest clones take approximately 23%. The sequenced sample was peripheral blood. These receptors were collected from an adult man with Graves' ophthalmopathy. The CDR3 runs from the conserved cysteine through the conserved F or W. A D gene is named only where the DNA matches it firmly. Size is stated for part of the rows, as once, few or many counts, or as a class when the clone is expanded.

D gene	clone size	J gene	V gene	CDR3 DNA	CDR3 protein
.	.	TRBJ1-4	TRBV15	TGTGCCACCAGCAGAGATCCTAATGAAAAACTGTTTTTT	CATSRDPNEKLFF
.	.	TRBJ2-7	TRBV2	TGTGCCAGCAACAACCCAGGGAACTACGAGCAGTACTTC	CASNNPGNYEQYF
.	medium-sized	TRBJ2-1	TRBV19	TGTGCCAGTAGTAGGGACATCTACAATGAGCAGTTCTTC	CASSRDIYNEQFF
.	many	TRBJ2-7	TRBV18	TGTGCCAGCTCACCACCCTTGCCGACCGAGCAGTACTTC	CASSPPLPTEQYF
.	many	TRBJ2-5	TRBV28	TGTGCCAGCAGTTCACCCACAGGGTTGGGAGAGACCCAGTACTTC	CASSSPTGLGETQYF
.	.	TRBJ1-5	TRBV20-1	TGCAGTGCTAGACGACAGGCTTACAATCAGCCCCAGCATTTT	CSARRQAYNQPQHF
TRBD1	once	TRBJ1-3	TRBV2	TGTGCCAGCACCTCGGATTGGACAGGGGCTGGAAACACCATATATTTT	CASTSDWTGAGNTIYF
TRBD2	few	TRBJ2-1	TRBV15	TGTGCCACCAGCAGCCAGGGAGCTAGCGGGAACCCCAATGAGCAGTTCTTC	CATSSQGASGNPNEQFF
.	many	TRBJ1-1	TRBV3-1	TGTGCCAGCAGCCAAGAAATCGTCAGGGCTTACACTGAAGCTTTCTTT	CASSQEIVRAYTEAFF
TRBD2	many	TRBJ2-3	TRBV6-1	TGTGCCAGCAGTCCTGGGACTAGCGGGGGGCGGACTACGCAGTATTTT	CASSPGTSGGRTTQYF
.	.	TRBJ2-5	TRBV7-6	TGTGCCAGCAGCTTAGTCGCAGACAAAGAGACCCAGTATTTC	CASSLVADKETQYF
.	many	TRBJ2-1	TRBV11-1	TGTGCCAGCAGCTTGGGGTACAATGAGCAGTTCTTC	CASSLGYNEQFF
.	many	TRBJ1-4	TRBV5-8	TGTGCCAGCAGCTTGTCCCAGTTACCCAATGAAAAACTGTTTTTT	CASSLSQLPNEKLFF
.	.	TRBJ2-1	TRBV15	TGTGCCACCAGCAGAGATCGGTCGCCCTCTTTTGATGAGCAGTTCTTC	CATSRDRSPSFDEQFF
TRBD1	many	TRBJ1-1	TRBV5-1	TGCGCCAGCAGCTCCGGACAGGGGGCTTACACTGAAGCTTTCTTT	CASSSGQGAYTEAFF
TRBD2	many	TRBJ2-3	TRBV6-1	TGTGCCAGCAGTGAAGGCGGGGGGGACACGACGCAGTATTTT	CASSEGGGDTTQYF
TRBD1	many	TRBJ1-2	TRBV30	TGTGCCTGGAGTGGGGACAGGCCGTGGTATGGCTACACCTTC	CAWSGDRPWYGYTF
.	many	TRBJ2-7	TRBV6-1	TGTGCCAGCATTGGGGGGGCAGGGGGTTCCTACGAGCAGTACTTC	CASIGGAGGSYEQYF
TRBD2	.	TRBJ2-7	TRBV29-1	TGCAGCGCAGGACGGGGGGGAGACGAGCAGTACTTC	CSAGRGGDEQYF
.	.	TRBJ2-2	TRBV24-1	TGTGCCACCCACGGCGTGGGCAACGGGGAGCTGTTTTTT	CATHGVGNGELFF
.	.	TRBJ1-4	TRBV20-1	TGCAGTGCTAGAACTCTAGGGACGGGTACTGAAGAACTGTTTTTT	CSARTLGTGTEELFF
.	few	TRBJ1-4	TRBV30	TGTGCCTGGAGTGGTCAGGGCGAGATGAAAAAACTGTTTTTT	CAWSGQGEMKKLFF
TRBD1	.	TRBJ2-5	TRBV4-1	TGCGCCAGCAGCCAAGAATGGAGAACAGGGGCCCGAAAGGAGACCCAGTACTTC	CASSQEWRTGARKETQYF
TRBD1	.	TRBJ1-5	TRBV15	TGTGCCACCAGCAGCGCAGGGACAGGGGATCAGCCCCAGCATTTT	CATSSAGTGDQPQHF
TRBD1	few	TRBJ1-4	TRBV29-1	TGCAGCGTCTCTGGACAGGGAATGAGAGAAAAACTGTTTTTT	CSVSGQGMREKLFF
TRBD1	.	TRBJ1-5	TRBV19	TGTGCCAGTAGTATAGTCGGGACAGGGGTCAGACAGCCCCAGCATTTT	CASSIVGTGVRQPQHF
.	.	TRBJ1-4	TRBV10-3	TGTGCCATCAGTGCCGGGCAGGGTCATGAAAAACTGTTTTTT	CAISAGQGHEKLFF
TRBD2	.	TRBJ2-7	TRBV2	TGTGCCAGCAGTGGAAATCTAGCGGGGGACTCCTCCTACGAGCAGTACTTC	CASSGNLAGDSSYEQYF
.	.	TRBJ2-7	TRBV20-1	TGCCTACAGCTAAACGAGCAGTACTTC	CLQLNEQYF
.	once	TRBJ2-1	TRBV7-3	TGTGCCAGCCCCTTCCCACTGTGCTCCTACAATGAGCAGTTCTTC	CASPFPLCSYNEQFF
.	many	TRBJ2-2	TRBV2	TGTGCCAGCAGGGCTCCCACCGGGGAGCTGTTTTTT	CASRAPTGELFF
TRBD2	.	TRBJ2-6	TRBV4-2	TGTGCCAGCAGCCAAACGGGGGGAGGTCCCTCTGGGGCCAACGTCCTGACTTTC	CASSQTGGGPSGANVLTF
.	.	TRBJ2-1	TRBV19	TGTGCCAGTAGCATAAAGAGCTCCTATAATGAGCAGTTCTTC	CASSIKSSYNEQFF
TRBD2	.	TRBJ2-1	TRBV19	TGTGCCAGTAGTATGGCGGGAGGCGCATCCTACAATGAGCAGTTCTTC	CASSMAGGASYNEQFF
.	.	TRBJ2-1	TRBV19	TGTGCCAGTAGTCCCGGAGTTGATTGGAATGAGCAGTTCTTC	CASSPGVDWNEQFF
.	many	TRBJ2-5	TRBV20-1	TGCAGTGCCAGGATAGTAACCAAAGAGACCCAGTACTTC	CSARIVTKETQYF
.	few	TRBJ2-7	TRBV25-1	TGTGCCAGCAGTCCCCCGTTCGGACTACCCTCCTTGTACGAGCAGTACTTC	CASSPPFGLPSLYEQYF
.	many	TRBJ2-7	TRBV27	TGTGCCAGCAGTGATTGGGGCGGCGACTCCTACGAGCAGTACTTC	CASSDWGGDSYEQYF
TRBD1	many	TRBJ1-1	TRBV19	TGTGCCAGTAGTATAAGGACAGGGGGGAACACTGAAGCTTTCTTT	CASSIRTGGNTEAFF
.	few	TRBJ2-3	TRBV2	TGTGCCAGCAGTGAAGGGTTAGCAGATACGCAGTATTTT	CASSEGLADTQYF
.	.	TRBJ2-2	TRBV7-3	TGTGCCAGCAGCTTAAACCTTGAGAACACCGGGGAGCTGTTTTTT	CASSLNLENTGELFF
.	.	TRBJ2-5	TRBV9	TGTGCCAGCAGCGTGAGGGACTGGCAAGAGACCCAGTACTTC	CASSVRDWQETQYF
.	.	TRBJ2-5	TRBV7-2	TGTGCCAGCAGCTTAAGGGCTAGAAGCGAGACCCAGTACTTC	CASSLRARSETQYF
TRBD1	.	TRBJ2-7	TRBV6-6	TGTGCCAGCAGTTACGGGACAGGGATCTCCTACGAGCAGTACTTC	CASSYGTGISYEQYF
.	few	TRBJ2-7	TRBV15	TGTGCCACCAGCAGAGAGGGATACGAGCAGTACTTC	CATSREGYEQYF
.	medium-sized	TRBJ1-6	TRBV19	TGTGCCAGTAGCACATGGAAGAATTCACCCCTCCACTTT	CASSTWKNSPLHF
.	.	TRBJ1-1	TRBV5-1	TGCGCCAGCAGTTATATGGTTTCCGGGAGAGCACGTTCAGGCACTGAAGCTTTCTTT	CASSYMVSGRARSGTEAFF
.	once	TRBJ1-6	TRBV6-1	TGTGCCAGCAGAGCTAGGGGACGGGCCAATTCACCCCTCCACTTT	CASRARGRANSPLHF
.	many	TRBJ2-3	TRBV6-5	TGTGCCAGCAGTACGACCGTAGAGAGGAGAGATACGCAGTATTTT	CASSTTVERRDTQYF
.	medium-sized	TRBJ1-5	TRBV25-1	TGTGCCAGCAGTGACGCCGGGACGGAGAGCAATCAGCCCCAGCATTTT	CASSDAGTESNQPQHF